A selection of T cell receptor beta chains follows, all from one sample in a study of blood T cell repertoires in COVID-19. Clones were sequenced by immunoSEQ multiplex PCR, and TCRdb holds only the in-frame ones, with some missing. Among some 330,000 clones listed, about 87% were seen once. Source material: PBMCs or T cells enriched from blood (not recorded which). Receptors originate from a man between 35 and 55 years old in a cohort exposed to, infected with or recovered from COVID-19 (not recorded which). CDR3s include the opening cysteine and the closing phenylalanine or tryptophan. A D gene is named only where the DNA matches it firmly. Only some rows state a clone size, as once, few, many or a class for expanded clones.

J	size	V	D	CDR3	DNA
TRBJ1-2	NA	TRBV30	TRBD1	CAWSADYRGLVGYTF	TGTGCCTGGAGTGCAGACTACAGGGGGCTTGTTGGCTACACCTTC
TRBJ2-2	NA	TRBV5-4	NA	CASSPWTANTGELFF	TGTGCCAGCAGCCCCTGGACAGCGAACACCGGGGAGCTGTTTTTT
TRBJ2-7	NA	TRBV7-2	TRBD2	CASSTGLGSEQYF	TGTGCCAGCAGCACCGGACTAGGTTCGGAGCAGTACTTC
TRBJ1-6	once	TRBV5-1	NA	CASSLGQGHQPLHF	TGCGCCAGCAGCTTGGGTCAGGGCCATCAACCCCTCCACTTT
TRBJ2-2	many	TRBV7-3	NA	CASSGSGGTGELFF	TGTGCCAGCAGTGGTAGCGGAGGCACCGGGGAGCTGTTTTTT
TRBJ2-1	NA	TRBV29-1	TRBD1	CSGAQGASSYNEQFF	TGCAGCGGCGCACAGGGGGCAAGCTCCTACAATGAGCAGTTCTTC
TRBJ2-2	NA	TRBV5-1	NA	CASSLGHWAGELFF	TGCGCCAGCAGCTTGGGACACTGGGCCGGGGAGCTGTTTTTT
TRBJ1-1	NA	TRBV2	TRBD1	CASRDRADFF	TGTGCCAGCAGGGACAGGGCAGATTTCTTT
TRBJ2-7	NA	TRBV5-1	NA	CASSLGGGINEQYF	TGCGCCAGCAGCTTGGGTGGAGGGATAAACGAGCAGTACTTC
TRBJ2-5	once	TRBV27	NA	CASSLLASGLKTQYF	TGTGCCAGCAGTTTATTGGCTAGTGGGTTAAAGACCCAGTACTTC
TRBJ1-2	NA	TRBV2	NA	CASSDSGHGYTF	TGTGCCAGCAGTGACAGCGGACATGGCTACACCTTC
TRBJ2-7	NA	TRBV19	TRBD2	CASSISSPGTSGIYEQYF	TGTGCCAGTAGTATAAGTTCGCCCGGGACTAGCGGGATCTACGAGCAGTACTTC
TRBJ1-5	NA	TRBV2	TRBD1	CASSGGVQPQHF	TGTGCCAGTTCAGGGGGCGTTCAGCCCCAGCATTTT
TRBJ1-4	few	TRBV19	NA	CASSMTGLTGRVGEKLFF	TGTGCCAGTAGTATGACAGGCCTCACAGGGAGGGTCGGTGAAAAACTGTTTTTT
TRBJ2-5	NA	TRBV10-2	TRBD2	CASKEAGGDGETQYF	TGCGCCAGCAAGGAAGCGGGAGGGGACGGGGAGACCCAGTACTTC
TRBJ2-2	once	TRBV12-5	TRBD1	CASGLSWTGGGELFF	TGTGCTAGTGGTTTGTCATGGACAGGGGGCGGGGAGCTGTTTTTT
TRBJ2-1	NA	TRBV5-4	NA	CASSGDWSYNEQFF	TGTGCCAGCAGCGGGGACTGGTCCTACAATGAGCAGTTCTTC
TRBJ2-4	NA	TRBV2	TRBD1	CASRRQGTLAKNIQYF	TGTGCCAGCAGGAGACAGGGGACCTTAGCCAAAAACATTCAGTACTTC
TRBJ1-5	once	TRBV28	NA	CASSLGVSNQPQHF	TGTGCCAGCAGTCTAGGGGTTAGCAATCAGCCCCAGCATTTT
TRBJ1-2	NA	TRBV9	TRBD1	CASSVGIPGQGGLYGYTF	TGTGCCAGCAGCGTAGGGATCCCCGGACAGGGCGGACTTTATGGCTACACCTTC
TRBJ1-2	NA	TRBV6-5	TRBD1	CASSYLTGGGYGYTF	TGTGCCAGCAGTTACCTAACAGGGGGGGGCTATGGCTACACCTTC
TRBJ1-2	NA	TRBV28	NA	CASTTPRDGYTF	TGTGCCAGCACCACACCCAGGGATGGCTACACCTTC
TRBJ2-1	NA	TRBV6-5	NA	CASAIYNEQFF	TGTGCCAGCGCGATCTACAATGAGCAGTTCTTC
TRBJ2-5	NA	TRBV19	NA	CASSNRETQYF	TGTGCCAGTAGTAATAGAGAGACCCAGTACTTC
TRBJ1-1	NA	TRBV6-5	NA	CASSSRGGAWIPAFF	TGTGCCAGCAGCTCTCGGGGGGGGGCTTGGATCCCAGCTTTCTTT
TRBJ2-3	NA	TRBV10-1	NA	CASSESWESTDTQYF	TGCGCCAGCAGTGAGTCCTGGGAGAGCACAGATACGCAGTATTTT
TRBJ1-1	NA	TRBV7-9	TRBD1	CASSSVGQGNTEAFF	TGTGCCAGCAGCTCGGTCGGACAGGGGAACACTGAAGCTTTCTTT
TRBJ1-1	once	TRBV6-5	NA	CASSYQAGVNTEAFF	TGTGCCAGCAGTTACCAGGCAGGGGTGAACACTGAAGCTTTCTTT
TRBJ2-2	NA	TRBV19	NA	CASSIQGDTGELFF	TGTGCCAGTAGTATCCAGGGTGACACCGGGGAGCTGTTTTTT
TRBJ2-1	NA	TRBV12-3/TRBV12-4	NA	CASSSGKYNEQFF	TGTGCCAGCAGCTCGGGGAAGTACAATGAGCAGTTCTTC
TRBJ1-3	NA	TRBV7-9	NA	CASSRMSFSGNTIYF	TGTGCCAGCAGCCGAATGAGTTTCTCTGGAAACACCATATATTTT
TRBJ2-2	NA	TRBV7-6	NA	CASSRAGNTGELFF	TGTGCCAGCTCACGTGCAGGGAACACCGGGGAGCTGTTTTTT
TRBJ1-1	NA	TRBV28	NA	CASSLQQGTTEAFF	TGTGCCAGCAGTCTACAACAGGGTACGACTGAAGCTTTCTTT
TRBJ2-7	NA	TRBV4-2	TRBD2	CASSQVLAGAYEQYF	TGTGCCAGCAGCCAAGTGTTAGCGGGAGCCTACGAGCAGTACTTC
TRBJ2-3	NA	TRBV7-2	NA	CASSTTYTQYF	TGTGCCAGCAGCACTACGTATACGCAGTATTTT
TRBJ2-2	NA	TRBV10-3	NA	CAISLGVPGGELFF	TGTGCCATCAGTCTCGGGGTACCGGGCGGGGAGCTGTTTTTT
TRBJ1-2	NA	TRBV25-1	NA	CASSDDIVFGYTF	TGTGCCAGCAGTGACGACATAGTTTTCGGCTACACCTTC
TRBJ2-1	NA	TRBV6-4	NA	CASSDSMKAPNEQFF	TGTGCCAGCAGTGACTCTATGAAAGCCCCCAATGAGCAGTTCTTC
TRBJ2-1	once	TRBV2	NA	CASRVIAAGYNEQFF	TGTGCCAGCAGAGTTATCGCGGCGGGGTACAATGAGCAGTTCTTC
TRBJ2-7	NA	TRBV5-1	NA	CASSTLASYEQYF	TGCGCCAGCAGCACATTAGCTTCCTACGAGCAGTACTTC
TRBJ1-2	many	TRBV6-6	TRBD1	CASSQTRGSFNYGYTF	TGTGCCAGCAGTCAAACCAGGGGGTCCTTTAACTATGGCTACACCTTC
TRBJ1-1	NA	TRBV28	TRBD1	CASSPGTGVRTEAFF	TGTGCCAGCAGTCCCGGGACAGGGGTAAGAACTGAAGCTTTCTTT